This record covers a single T cell receptor (beta chain). The data derive from a study of monozygotic twins with inflammatory bowel disease. The length of the CDR3 is 17 residues. Germline CDR1 and CDR2: MNHEY and SVGAGI. TCRdb re-called the 5' RACE reads and shows each CDR3 protein once, DNA omitted. Recorded for this sample: 300,000 to 400,000 distinct CDR3 sequences. This clonotype was obtained from a human donor with ulcerative colitis or Crohn's disease, or a healthy co-twin of an affected twin (not recorded which). The rearrangement links TRBV6-5 to TRBJ2-1; there is no DNA to check the TCRdb D call of TRBD2. The sample was blood. The CDR3 protein is CASSYPQASGRGNEQFF.